The 29 T cell receptor beta chains below were found in one sample sequenced in a study of blood T cell repertoires in COVID-19. Data came from immunoSEQ multiplex PCR; TCRdb stores just in-frame clones and leaves some out. Of roughly 250,000 clones listed, about 89% are singletons. Sequencing was done on a sample of peripheral blood. The receptors were gathered from a man aged 25 to 40 with acute or convalescent COVID-19.

The J gene is TRBJ1-6, the V gene TRBV23-1; the D is unclear. Being an ORF, TRBV23-1 has a function that is uncertain. The CDR3 runs 13 residues. V lost 7 bases and J 14 bases, leaving 18 bases between the germline ends. Written as DNA, the CDR3 is TGCGCCAGCACCCGAAACCAAAGGAGGACCCTCCACTTT. It specifies CASTRNQRRTLHF.

Note on this clone: Different DNA sequences within this sample yield the same CDR3. The J gene is TRBJ1-6, the V gene TRBV18; no clear D gene. Per the germline V gene, CDR1 is KGHSH and CDR2 is LQKENI. Trimming left V 6 bases short and J 7 bases short, with 7 bases between. The CDR3 totals 12 residues. CDR3: CASSPSNSPLHF. DNA of the CDR3: TGTGCCAGCTCCCCGTCCAATTCACCCCTCCACTTT.

The chain couples TRBV7-3 to TRBJ2-2; maybe TRBD1 (5 bases). V lost 2 bases to trimming and J lost 5 bases, with 15 bases between them. Per the germline V gene, CDR1 is SGHTA and CDR2 is FQGTGA. This CDR3 has 16 residues. CDR3 loop: CASSLRAGQDTGELFF. CDR3 DNA: TGTGCCAGCAGCTTACGGGCAGGGCAAGATACCGGGGAGCTGTTTTTT.

The chain uses TRBV30 and TRBJ1-4; D is undetermined. There are 12 residues in the CDR3. Germline V gives CDR1 GTSNPN, CDR2 SVGIG (reference sequence). The V and J ends lost 4 bases and 8 bases respectively, with 11 bases between them. The DNA for the CDR3 is TGTGCCTGGAATAGCGGAGTCGAAAAACTGTTTTTT. Its translation: CAWNSGVEKLFF. The variable domain in full, with the rest retrieved from reference TRBV30 and TRBJ1-4, is SQTIHQWPATLVQPVGSPLSLECTVEGTSNPNLYWYRQAAGRGLQLLFYSVGIGQISSEVPQNLSASRPQDRQFILSSKKLLLSDSGFYLCAWNSGVEKLFFGSGTQLSVL.

This clone was recorded a few times. This sequence joins TRBV5-1 and TRBJ2-3, with D possibly matching TRBD1 (6 bases). Per the germline V gene, CDR1 is SGHRS and CDR2 is YFSETQ. The CDR3 contains 16 residues. Trimming stripped 4 bases from V and 0 bases from J, with 15 bases between. In DNA, the CDR3 is TGCGCCAGCAGCACCTACCAGGGGACGAGCACAGATACGCAGTATTTT. Translating gives CASSTYQGTSTDTQYF. Drawing the rest from reference TRBV5-1 and TRBJ2-3, the complete variable domain is KAGVTQTPRYLIKTRGQQVTLSCSPISGHRSVSWYQQTPGQGLQFLFEYFSETQRNKGNFPGRFSGRQFSNSRSEMNVSTLELGDSALYLCASSTYQGTSTDTQYFGPGTRLTVL.

In regard to this clone: Additional DNA sequences in this sample encode the identical CDR3. The chain is built from TRBV3-1 (or the pseudogene TRBV3-2) and TRBJ2-2; the match to TRBD1 covers 8 bases. The germline V gene has CDR1 LGHDT and CDR2 YNNKEL (reference sequence). The ends lost 4 bases at V and 4 bases at J; junction bases unmatched: 2. There are 14 residues in the CDR3. The CDR3 loop is CASSRTGSTGELFF. DNA of the CDR3: TGTGCCAGCAGCCGGACAGGGAGCACCGGGGAGCTGTTTTTT.

Written as DNA, the CDR3 is TGTGCCAGCAGATTACAGGGGGCGAACACTGAAGCTTTCTTT. It encodes CASRLQGANTEAFF. V usage is TRBV2 and J usage is TRBJ1-1; TRBD1 matches at 9 bases. Losses at the gene ends were 6 bases for V and 1 base for J; bases not matched to a gene: 3. The length of the CDR3 is 14 residues. From germline, CDR1 is SNHLY and CDR2 FYNNEI.

The genes are TRBV27 and TRBJ1-1; D is perhaps TRBD1 (5 bases). The germline CDR1 and CDR2 sequences are MNHEY and SMNVEV (reference sequence). V lost 2 bases, J lost 5 bases, and 15 bases lay in between. This CDR3 has 15 residues. CDR3 amino acids: CASSLVKKGITEAFF. CDR3 bases: TGTGCCAGCAGTTTAGTGAAAAAGGGGATAACTGAAGCTTTCTTT.

This clone was seen a single time. The gene calls are TRBV30 and TRBJ2-2; D gene ambiguous. With 7 bases removed from V and 0 bases from J, the gap between germline ends came to 6 bases. From germline, CDR1 is GTSNPN and CDR2 SVGIG (reference sequence). The CDR3 runs 12 residues. CDR3 in DNA: TGTGCCTCGAGCGCGAACACCGGGGAGCTGTTTTTT. Translated, it gives CASSANTGELFF.

This clone has a single count. This sequence joins TRBV27 and TRBJ2-5; the match to TRBD2 covers 7 bases. Trimming cost V 6 bases and J 3 bases; bases outside gene matches: 13. CDR1 and CDR2 from the germline V gene are MNHEY and SMNVEV (reference sequence). This CDR3 spans 16 amino acids. The CDR3 is CASRSFPASGEETQYF. DNA of the CDR3: TGTGCCAGCAGAAGTTTTCCCGCTAGCGGTGAAGAGACCCAGTACTTC.

The rearrangement links TRBV13 to TRBJ1-1; D not resolved. This CDR3 has 17 amino acids. CDR1 is PRHDT and CDR2 is FYEKMQ in the germline V gene (reference sequence). V lost 5 bases and J lost 1, with 20 bases in between. CDR3 protein: CASSDGSRPGRNTEAFF. As DNA, the CDR3 is TGTGCCAGCAGCGACGGGTCAAGGCCCGGCAGGAACACTGAAGCTTTCTTT. The full variable domain, rest sourced from reference TRBV13 and TRBJ1-1, is AAGVIQSPRHLIKEKRETATLKCYPIPRHDTVYWYQQGPGQDPQFLISFYEKMQSDKGSIPDRFSAQQFSDYHSELNMSSLELGDSALYFCASSDGSRPGRNTEAFFGQGTRLTVV.

This rearrangement joins TRBV28 to TRBJ1-4, with D maybe TRBD1 (6 bases). The CDR3 has 15 amino acids. CDR1 and CDR2 from the germline V gene are MDHEN and SYDVKM. V was clipped by 2 bases and J by 8 bases, with 15 bases between them. The CDR3 coding sequence is TGTGCCAGCAGTTTAATGGGGGCCATCCAGGAAAAACTGTTTTTT. The encoded protein is CASSLMGAIQEKLFF.

The V gene is TRBV5-1, the J gene TRBJ2-7; no clear D. The CDR3 has 15 amino acids. Looked up from germline, CDR1 is SGHRS and CDR2 is YFSETQ. V lost 4 bases, J lost 1 base, and 15 bases lay in between. The CDR3 region has the DNA TGCGCCAGCAGCCCGGGTGTAGCCGAATCCTACGAGCAGTACTTC. This codes for CASSPGVAESYEQYF. Together with reference TRBV5-1 and TRBJ2-7, the CDR3 gives the full variable domain: KAGVTQTPRYLIKTRGQQVTLSCSPISGHRSVSWYQQTPGQGLQFLFEYFSETQRNKGNFPGRFSGRQFSNSRSEMNVSTLELGDSALYLCASSPGVAESYEQYFGPGTRLTVT.

This clone has more than one count but fewer than ten. This sequence joins TRBV2 and TRBJ2-1; tentatively, D is TRBD1 (5 bases). This CDR3 is built from 13 residues. The germline gives CDR1 SNHLY, CDR2 FYNNEI. V dropped 5 bases and J dropped 8 bases, with 13 bases sitting between them. The CDR3, as DNA: TGTGCCAGCAGTCAGGGTGGGTTCGATGAGCAGTTCTTC. Its translation: CASSQGGFDEQFF.

This sequence joins TRBV5-1 and TRBJ1-1; D is unclear. The germline V gene encodes CDR1 SGHRS and CDR2 YFSETQ. The CDR3 is 12 residues long. The V end was cut by 0 bases, the J end by 11 bases, with 11 bases between. Here the CDR3 DNA reads TGCGCCAGCAGCTTGGGACGGGGATCGGCTTTCTTT. Translated: CASSLGRGSAFF. The complete variable domain, with remaining parts taken from reference TRBV5-1 and TRBJ1-1, reads KAGVTQTPRYLIKTRGQQVTLSCSPISGHRSVSWYQQTPGQGLQFLFEYFSETQRNKGNFPGRFSGRQFSNSRSEMNVSTLELGDSALYLCASSLGRGSAFFGQGTRLTVV.

This chain uses TRBV30 with TRBJ1-1; 7 bases are shared with TRBD1. V trimming: 3 bases; J trimming: 2 bases; junction bases outside the gene matches: 9. Germline V lookup: CDR1 GTSNPN, CDR2 SVGIG (reference sequence). The CDR3 spans 15 residues. The CDR3 nucleotides read TGTGCCTGGAGCAGGGGATGGGACAGAAACACTGAAGCTTTCTTT. Residues: CAWSRGWDRNTEAFF. Full variable domain (missing parts from reference TRBV30 and TRBJ1-1): SQTIHQWPATLVQPVGSPLSLECTVEGTSNPNLYWYRQAAGRGLQLLFYSVGIGQISSEVPQNLSASRPQDRQFILSSKKLLLSDSGFYLCAWSRGWDRNTEAFFGQGTRLTVV.

The V gene is TRBV18, the J gene TRBJ1-2, with 8 bases that match TRBD1. The CDR3 length is 15 residues. Trimming cost V 6 bases and J 3 bases; bases outside gene matches: 9. Germline lookup yields CDR1 KGHSH and CDR2 LQKENI. CDR3 nucleotides: TGTGCCAGCTCGGAGACAGGGGACGGCTACTATGGCTACACCTTC. The encoded protein is CASSETGDGYYGYTF.

This clone occurred a few times. CDR3 in DNA: TGTGCCAGCACCAGGGACACAAGGGCCGGGGAGCTGTTTTTT. This codes for CASTRDTRAGELFF. This sequence joins TRBV6-5 and TRBJ2-2; tentatively, D is TRBD1 (6 bases). Per germline, CDR1 MNHEY and CDR2 SVGAGI. V was shortened by 7 bases and J by 6 bases, with 15 bases between the two germline ends. This CDR3 region has 14 residues.

As concerns this clone: The germline gene is not matched at one end of the junction; a read error may be the cause. The rearrangement links TRBV5-4 to TRBJ1-2; D is undetermined. This CDR3 has 14 residues. The V gene's germline CDR1 is SGHNT and CDR2 YYREEE (reference sequence). The CDR3 region is CASRLAGTNYGYTF. CDR3 in DNA: TGTGCCAGCAGATTGGCGGGGACTAACTATGGCTACACCTTC. Supplemented by reference TRBV5-4 and TRBJ1-2, the full variable domain reads ETGVTQSPTHLIKTRGQQVTLRCSSQSGHNTVSWYQQALGQGPQFIFQYYREEENGRGNFPPRFSGLQFPNYSSELNVNALELDDSALYLCASRLAGTNYGYTFGSGTRLTVV.

The chain carries TRBV6-5 and TRBJ1-6, with 7 bases identical to TRBD1. V shed 6 bases and J 14 bases; nucleotides not matched to a gene: 7. Germline CDR1 and CDR2: MNHEY and SVGAGI. The CDR3 loop spans 12 amino acids. The chain's CDR3 is CASSTQGKTLHF. CDR3 DNA: TGTGCCAGCAGCACACAGGGGAAAACCCTCCACTTT.

The chain uses TRBV19 and TRBJ1-2; 10 bases agree with TRBD1. Trimming took 6 bases from V and 5 from J; bases not matched to a gene: 6. Germline V gene data show CDR1 as LNHDA and CDR2 as SQIVND (reference sequence). The CDR3 totals 14 residues. The CDR3 loop reads CASRRDRGGYGYTF. For the CDR3, the DNA is TGTGCCAGTAGGCGGGACAGGGGAGGATATGGCTACACCTTC.

The CDR3 loop reads CASSLNPQGDGGYTF. The CDR3, as DNA: TGTGCCAGCAGCTTAAATCCTCAGGGGGATGGTGGCTACACCTTC. The chain recombines TRBV7-8 with TRBJ1-2, with TRBD1 matching 7 bases. Trimming at V came to 2 bases and at J to 7 bases, leaving 10 bases not matched to a gene. Germline lookup yields CDR1 SGHVS and CDR2 FQNEAQ. The CDR3 runs to 15 residues. Full variable domain (rest looked up from reference TRBV7-8 and TRBJ1-2): GAGVSQSPRYKVAKRGQDVALRCDPISGHVSLFWYQQALGQGPEFLTYFQNEAQLDKSGLPSDRFFAERPEGSVSTLKIQRTQQEDSAVYLCASSLNPQGDGGYTFGSGTRLTVV.

In its sample, this clone was seen once. The J gene is TRBJ1-1, the V gene TRBV20-1; D remains ambiguous. The germline gives CDR1 DFQATT, CDR2 SNEGSKA (reference sequence). V was cut by 3 bases and J by 0 bases, with 14 bases left in between. This CDR3 comprises 15 residues. The CDR3 sequence is CSASRGLIMNTEAFF. CDR3 sequence (DNA): TGCAGTGCTAGTCGGGGATTGATTATGAACACTGAAGCTTTCTTT.

The J gene is TRBJ1-2, the V gene TRBV6-5; 8 bases line up with TRBD1. V trimming: 4 bases; J trimming: 3 bases; junction bases outside the gene matches: 7. The CDR3 is 15 residues long. Germline V gives CDR1 MNHEY, CDR2 SVGAGI. CDR3 sequence: CASSSVWTGHYGYTF. CDR3 sequence (DNA): TGTGCCAGCAGTTCAGTATGGACAGGGCACTATGGCTACACCTTC.

This sequence joins TRBV6-6 and TRBJ1-5; D is unresolved. The CDR3 length is 17 residues. Trimming cost V 5 bases and J 0 bases, with 17 bases left between them. In germline, CDR1 is MNHNY, CDR2 SVGAGI (reference sequence). For the CDR3, the DNA is TGTGCCAGCAGTCTAAACAGTGCCACGGCTAGCAATCAGCCCCAGCATTTT. Its translation: CASSLNSATASNQPQHF.

The chain carries TRBV27 and TRBJ2-1, with a possible D match to TRBD1 (6 bases). V was cut by 5 bases and J by 8 bases, with 13 bases left in between. From germline, CDR1 is MNHEY and CDR2 SMNVEV (reference sequence). The CDR3 has 13 amino acids. CDR3 in DNA: TGTGCCAGCAGTCTCAGACAGGTTGATGAGCAGTTCTTC. Its protein is CASSLRQVDEQFF.

The chain employs TRBV14 and TRBJ1-2; 7 nucleotides match TRBD1. Germline V lookup: CDR1 SGHDN, CDR2 FVKESK. This CDR3 is built from 14 residues. Trimming cost V 2 bases and J 5 bases; bases outside gene matches: 5. The CDR3 is CASSQTGGQYGYTF. The CDR3 coding sequence is TGTGCCAGCAGCCAAACCGGGGGACAGTATGGCTACACCTTC.

The chain links TRBV28 to TRBJ1-1; TRBD1 agrees at 7 bases. V shed 5 bases and J 5 bases; nucleotides not matched to a gene: 14. The CDR3 totals 16 residues. Germline CDR1 MDHEN, CDR2 SYDVKM. CDR3 residues: CASSRGDRAVETEAFF. The CDR3 DNA sequence: TGTGCCAGCAGTCGCGGAGACAGGGCTGTAGAAACTGAAGCTTTCTTT. Variable domain in full (rest from reference TRBV28 and TRBJ1-1): DVKVTQSSRYLVKRTGEKVFLECVQDMDHENMFWYRQDPGLGLRLIYFSYDVKMKEKGDIPEGYSVSREKKERFSLILESASTNQTSMYLCASSRGDRAVETEAFFGQGTRLTVV.

The chain has TRBV6-1 and TRBJ1-2; a weak D match, TRBD1 (5 bases). This CDR3 is built from 14 residues. Trimming cost V 1 base and J 5 bases, with 11 bases left between them. CDR1 and CDR2 from the germline V gene are MNHNS and SASEGT. CDR3 sequence (DNA): TGTGCCAGCAGTGAAGACAGGCGCTCTTATGGCTACACCTTC. It specifies CASSEDRRSYGYTF.